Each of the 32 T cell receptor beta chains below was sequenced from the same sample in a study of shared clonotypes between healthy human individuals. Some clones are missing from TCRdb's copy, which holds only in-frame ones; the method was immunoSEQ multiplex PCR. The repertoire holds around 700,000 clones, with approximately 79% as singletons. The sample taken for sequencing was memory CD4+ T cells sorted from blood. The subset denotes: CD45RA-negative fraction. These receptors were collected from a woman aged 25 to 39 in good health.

In nucleotides, the CDR3 is TGTGCCAGCAGTCAACGGGAGCTAGGGACCCAGTACTTC. Translation: CASSQRELGTQYF. This chain uses TRBV27 with TRBJ2-5, with D perhaps matching TRBD2 (6 bases). The CDR3 is 13 amino acids. From germline, CDR1 is MNHEY and CDR2 SMNVEV (reference sequence). Trimming left V 5 bases short and J 7 bases short, with 14 bases between.

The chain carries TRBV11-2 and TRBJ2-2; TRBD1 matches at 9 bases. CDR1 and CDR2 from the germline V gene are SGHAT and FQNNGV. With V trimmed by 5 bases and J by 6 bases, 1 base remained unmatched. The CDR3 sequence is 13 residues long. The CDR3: CASSRDRAGELFF. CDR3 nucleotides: TGTGCCAGCAGCAGGGACAGGGCCGGGGAGCTGTTTTTT.

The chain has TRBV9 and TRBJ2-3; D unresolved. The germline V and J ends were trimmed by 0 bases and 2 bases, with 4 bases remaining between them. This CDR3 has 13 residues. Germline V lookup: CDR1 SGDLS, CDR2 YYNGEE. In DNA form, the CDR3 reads TGTGCCAGCAGCGTAGTGCACACAGATACGCAGTATTTT. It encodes CASSVVHTDTQYF.

CDR3 nucleotides: TGTGCCAGCTCACCAAATCCGGGACTAGCGGGAGGAGGGAGCACAGATACGCAGTATTTT. This translates into CASSPNPGLAGGGSTDTQYF. The rearrangement uses TRBV18 and TRBJ2-3; 15 positions agree with TRBD2. This CDR3 is built from 20 residues. V lost 2 bases and J lost 0; bases outside the gene matches: 9. The germline gives CDR1 KGHSH, CDR2 LQKENI.

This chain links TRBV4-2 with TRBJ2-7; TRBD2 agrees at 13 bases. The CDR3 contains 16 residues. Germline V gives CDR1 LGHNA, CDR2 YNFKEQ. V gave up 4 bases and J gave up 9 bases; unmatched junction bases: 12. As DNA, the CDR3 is TGTGCCAGCAGCCCCGACTCCGGACTAGCGGGAGATGTGCAGTACTTC. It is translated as CASSPDSGLAGDVQYF.

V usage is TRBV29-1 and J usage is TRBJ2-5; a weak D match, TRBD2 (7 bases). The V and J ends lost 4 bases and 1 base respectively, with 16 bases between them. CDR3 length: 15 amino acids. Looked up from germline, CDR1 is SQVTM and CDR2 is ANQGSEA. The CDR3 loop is CSVGGGIAGQETQYF. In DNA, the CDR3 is TGCAGCGTTGGGGGGGGCATAGCGGGCCAAGAGACCCAGTACTTC.

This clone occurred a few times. The chain's CDR3 is CASSLQGGGELFF. The CDR3 DNA reads as TGTGCCAGTAGTCTCCAGGGGGGCGGGGAGCTGTTTTTT. V usage is TRBV19 and J usage is TRBJ2-2; maybe TRBD1 (7 bases). Germline loops: CDR1 LNHDA, CDR2 SQIVND (reference sequence). CDR3 size: 13 residues. The V and J ends lost 5 bases and 7 bases respectively, with 11 bases between them.

CDR3: CASSFGTSPETQYF. In nucleotides, the CDR3 is TGTGCCAGCAGCTTCGGGACTAGCCCGGAGACCCAGTACTTC. The chain carries TRBV7-9 and TRBJ2-5, with 9 bases matching TRBD2. The CDR3 is 14 amino acids. Germline values: CDR1 SEHNR, CDR2 FQNEAQ (reference sequence). Unmatched junction bases numbered 4, after V lost 3 bases and J lost 5 bases.

This CDR3 reads CASSLLGTSGRPLSEQYF. DNA of the CDR3: TGTGCCAGCAGTTTATTGGGGACTAGCGGGAGGCCACTCTCCGAGCAGTACTTC. The V and J genes are TRBV27 and TRBJ2-7, with 15 bases matching TRBD2. This CDR3 spans 18 amino acids. Trimming took 1 base from V and 6 from J; bases not matched to a gene: 10. Germline values: CDR1 MNHEY, CDR2 SMNVEV (reference sequence).

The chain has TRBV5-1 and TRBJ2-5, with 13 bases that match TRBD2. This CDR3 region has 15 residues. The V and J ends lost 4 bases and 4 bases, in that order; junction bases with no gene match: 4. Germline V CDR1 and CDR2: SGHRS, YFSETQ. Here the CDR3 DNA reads TGCGCCAGCAGCCCCGGACTAGCGGGAGTAGAGACCCAGTACTTC. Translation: CASSPGLAGVETQYF.

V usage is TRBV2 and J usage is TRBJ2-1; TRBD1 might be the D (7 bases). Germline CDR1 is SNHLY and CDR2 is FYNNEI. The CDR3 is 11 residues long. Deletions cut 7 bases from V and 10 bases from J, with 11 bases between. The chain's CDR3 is CASKGAGEQFF. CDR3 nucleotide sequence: TGTGCCAGCAAGGGGGCGGGGGAGCAGTTCTTC.

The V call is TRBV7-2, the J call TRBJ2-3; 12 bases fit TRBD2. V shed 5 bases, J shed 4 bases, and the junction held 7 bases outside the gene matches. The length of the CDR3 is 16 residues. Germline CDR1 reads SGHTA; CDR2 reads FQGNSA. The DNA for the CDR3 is TGTGCCAGCAGCAGACGGACTAGCGGGATTGCAGATACGCAGTATTTT. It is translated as CASSRRTSGIADTQYF.

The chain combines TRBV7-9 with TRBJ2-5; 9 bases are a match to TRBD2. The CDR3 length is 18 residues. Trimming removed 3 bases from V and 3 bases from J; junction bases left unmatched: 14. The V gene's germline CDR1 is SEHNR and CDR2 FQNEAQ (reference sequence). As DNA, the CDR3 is TGTGCCAGCAGCTTCTTCGGCGGGAGGGGTGGGTGGAAAGAGACCCAGTACTTC. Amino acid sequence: CASSFFGGRGGWKETQYF.

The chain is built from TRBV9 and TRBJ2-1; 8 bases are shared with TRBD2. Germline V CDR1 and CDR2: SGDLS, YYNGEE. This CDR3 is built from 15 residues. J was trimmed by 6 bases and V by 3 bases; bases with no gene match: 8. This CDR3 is CASSATGTRLNEQFF. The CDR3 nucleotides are TGTGCCAGCAGCGCGACCGGGACTAGACTCAATGAGCAGTTCTTC.

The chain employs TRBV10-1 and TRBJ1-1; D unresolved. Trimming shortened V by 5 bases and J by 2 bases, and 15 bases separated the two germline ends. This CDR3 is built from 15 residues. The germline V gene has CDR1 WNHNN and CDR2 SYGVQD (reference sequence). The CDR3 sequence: CASSKHTGGNTEAFF. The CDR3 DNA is TGCGCCAGCAGTAAACACACCGGAGGAAACACTGAAGCTTTCTTT.

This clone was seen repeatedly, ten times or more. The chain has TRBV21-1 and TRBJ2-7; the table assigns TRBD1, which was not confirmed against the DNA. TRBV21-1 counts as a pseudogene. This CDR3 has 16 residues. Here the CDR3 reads CASSKLTGGYSYEQYF. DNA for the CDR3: TGTGCCAGCAGCAAACTCACAGGGGGCTATTCCTACGAGCAGTACTTC.

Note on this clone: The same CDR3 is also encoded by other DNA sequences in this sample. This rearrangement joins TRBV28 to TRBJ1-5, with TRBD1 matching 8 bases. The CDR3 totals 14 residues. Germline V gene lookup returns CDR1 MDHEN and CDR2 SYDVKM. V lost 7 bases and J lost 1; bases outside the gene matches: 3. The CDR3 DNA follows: TGTGCCAGCAAACAGGGGGGCAGCAATCAGCCCCAGCATTTT. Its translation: CASKQGGSNQPQHF.

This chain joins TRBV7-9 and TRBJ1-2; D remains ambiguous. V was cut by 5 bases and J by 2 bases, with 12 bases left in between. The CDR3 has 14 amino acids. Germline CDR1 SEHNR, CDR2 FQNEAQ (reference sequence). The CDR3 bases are TGTGCCAGCAGCGCCCTAACAGAGAACTATGGCTACACCTTC. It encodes CASSALTENYGYTF.

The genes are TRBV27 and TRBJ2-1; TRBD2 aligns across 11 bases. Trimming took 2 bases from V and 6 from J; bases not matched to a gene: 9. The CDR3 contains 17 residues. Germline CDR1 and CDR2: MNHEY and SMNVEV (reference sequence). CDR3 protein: CASSLTSRLAGGNEQFF. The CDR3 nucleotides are TGTGCCAGCAGTTTAACAAGTCGTCTAGCGGGAGGCAATGAGCAGTTCTTC.

Here the CDR3 reads CASGRGNLNTEAFF. The DNA of the CDR3 is TGTGCCAGCGGGCGGGGGAATCTGAACACTGAAGCTTTCTTT. This chain joins TRBV6-5 and TRBJ1-1; D is perhaps TRBD1 (5 bases). Germline CDR1 reads MNHEY; CDR2 reads SVGAGI. V was cut by 8 bases and J by 0 bases, with 13 bases left in between. The CDR3 is 14 amino acids.

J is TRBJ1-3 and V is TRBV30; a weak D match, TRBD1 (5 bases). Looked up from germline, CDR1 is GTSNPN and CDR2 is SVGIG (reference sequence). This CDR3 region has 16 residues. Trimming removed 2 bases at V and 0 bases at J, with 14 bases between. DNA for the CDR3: TGTGCCTGGAGTTGGGGCAGGGCCAACTCTGGAAACACCATATATTTT. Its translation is CAWSWGRANSGNTIYF.

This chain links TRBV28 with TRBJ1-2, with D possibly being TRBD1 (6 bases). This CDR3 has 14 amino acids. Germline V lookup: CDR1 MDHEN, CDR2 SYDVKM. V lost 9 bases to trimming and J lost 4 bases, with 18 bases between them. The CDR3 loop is CASATGTVIYGYTF. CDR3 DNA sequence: TGTGCCAGTGCCACAGGGACTGTAATCTATGGCTACACCTTC.

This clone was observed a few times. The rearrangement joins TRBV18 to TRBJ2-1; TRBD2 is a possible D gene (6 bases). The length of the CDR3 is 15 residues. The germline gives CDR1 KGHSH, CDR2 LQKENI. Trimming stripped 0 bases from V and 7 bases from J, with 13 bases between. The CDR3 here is CASSPPGGPRNEQFF. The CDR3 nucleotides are TGTGCCAGCTCACCACCAGGAGGGCCACGGAATGAGCAGTTCTTC. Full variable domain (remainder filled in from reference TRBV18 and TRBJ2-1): NAGVMQNPRHLVRRRGQEARLRCSPMKGHSHVYWYRQLPEEGLKFMVYLQKENIIDESGMPKERFSAEFPKEGPSILRIQQVVRGDSAAYFCASSPPGGPRNEQFFGPGTRLTVL.

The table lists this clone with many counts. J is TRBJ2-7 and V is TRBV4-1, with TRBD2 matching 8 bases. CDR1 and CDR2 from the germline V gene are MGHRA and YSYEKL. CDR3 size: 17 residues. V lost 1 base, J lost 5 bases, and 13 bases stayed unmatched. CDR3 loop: CASSQAPTRGRMHEQYF. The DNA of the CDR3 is TGCGCCAGCAGCCAAGCCCCCACGCGCGGGAGGATGCACGAGCAGTACTTC.

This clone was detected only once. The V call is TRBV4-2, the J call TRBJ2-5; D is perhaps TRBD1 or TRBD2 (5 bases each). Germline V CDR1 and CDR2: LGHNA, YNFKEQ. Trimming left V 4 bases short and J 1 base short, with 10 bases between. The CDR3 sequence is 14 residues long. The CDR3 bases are TGTGCCAGCAGCCCAGGGACCGGCCAAGAGACCCAGTACTTC. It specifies CASSPGTGQETQYF.

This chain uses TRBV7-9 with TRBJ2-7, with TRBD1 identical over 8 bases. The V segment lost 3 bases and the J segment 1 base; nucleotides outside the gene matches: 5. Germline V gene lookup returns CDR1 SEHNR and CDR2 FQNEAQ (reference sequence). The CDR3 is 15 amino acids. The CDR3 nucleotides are TGTGCCAGCAGCTTGGGACAGGTGGGGTCCTACGAGCAGTACTTC. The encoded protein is CASSLGQVGSYEQYF.

CDR3 sequence reads: CASSFGVGTEAFF. CDR3 sequence (DNA): TGTGCCAGCAGCTTCGGGGTGGGCACTGAAGCTTTCTTT. The chain carries TRBV11-2 and TRBJ1-1; D remains unclear. Germline V lookup: CDR1 SGHAT, CDR2 FQNNGV. This CDR3 spans 13 amino acids. V gave up 3 bases and J gave up 4 bases, with 9 bases separating them.

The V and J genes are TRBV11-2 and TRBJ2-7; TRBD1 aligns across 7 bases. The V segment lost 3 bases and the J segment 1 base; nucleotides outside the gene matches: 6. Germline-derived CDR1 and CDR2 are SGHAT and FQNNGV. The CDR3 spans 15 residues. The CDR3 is CASSFLTGSSYEQYF. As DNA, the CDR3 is TGTGCCAGCAGCTTCCTGACAGGGAGTTCCTACGAGCAGTACTTC.

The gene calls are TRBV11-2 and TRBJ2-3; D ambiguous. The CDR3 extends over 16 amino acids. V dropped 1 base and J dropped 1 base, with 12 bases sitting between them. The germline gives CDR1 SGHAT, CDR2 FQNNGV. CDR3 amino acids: CASSLGTGLGTDTQYF. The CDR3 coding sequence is TGTGCCAGCAGCTTAGGTACCGGCCTTGGCACAGATACGCAGTATTTT.

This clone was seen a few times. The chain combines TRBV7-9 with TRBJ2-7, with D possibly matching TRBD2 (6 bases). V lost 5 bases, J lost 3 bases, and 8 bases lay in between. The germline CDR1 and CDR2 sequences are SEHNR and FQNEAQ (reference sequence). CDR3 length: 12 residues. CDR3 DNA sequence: TGTGCCAGCAGCGTCGGGGGCTACGAGCAGTACTTC. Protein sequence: CASSVGGYEQYF.

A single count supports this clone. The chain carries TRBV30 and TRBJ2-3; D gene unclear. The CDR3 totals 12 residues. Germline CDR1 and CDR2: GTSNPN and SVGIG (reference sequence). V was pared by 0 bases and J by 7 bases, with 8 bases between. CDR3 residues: CAWSVASYTQYF. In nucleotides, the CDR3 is TGTGCCTGGAGTGTAGCGTCTTATACGCAGTATTTT.

Written as DNA, the CDR3 is TGCGCCAGCAGCTCCGCGGAGGGTTGGCACGAGCAGTACTTC. As protein: CASSSAEGWHEQYF. The V call is TRBV5-1, the J call TRBJ2-7, with TRBD2 as a possible D gene (6 bases). The CDR3 is made up of 14 amino acids. Trimming cost V 3 bases and J 5 bases, with 15 bases left between them. The germline V gene encodes CDR1 SGHRS and CDR2 YFSETQ.